The 32 T cell receptor beta chains below all came from one sample that was sequenced in a study of identical twins. TCRdb re-called the 5' RACE reads with MiXCR, one entry per CDR3 protein. The table includes hundreds of thousands of distinct CDR3 sequences, about 20% detected once. These data are also associated with another study on T cells expressing NK-cell markers.

Sequenced material: PBMCs. The receptors were gathered from a woman younger than 35 in good health.

This clonotype has more than one count but fewer than ten. The V call is TRBV12-3 or TRBV12-4, the J call TRBJ2-7; the match to TRBD1 covers 7 bases. The CDR3 extends over 14 amino acids. In DNA, the CDR3 is TGTGCTTCACAGACCGGGACAGACTCCTACGAGCAGTACTTC. As protein: CASQTGTDSYEQYF.

This clonotype was seen once. The CDR3 nucleotides read TGCGCCAGCAGCCGAAGACAGGGTTTAGACTACACCTTC. Amino acid sequence: CASSRRQGLDYTF. The chain carries TRBV5-1 and TRBJ1-2; 7 bases are a match to TRBD1. The V gene's germline CDR1 is SGHRS and CDR2 YFSETQ. V lost 4 bases to trimming and J lost 10 bases; unmatched junction nucleotides: 10. The CDR3 has 13 amino acids.

This clonotype was seen just once. V usage is TRBV7-9 and J usage is TRBJ2-1; the D gene is possibly TRBD2 (5 bases). The germline V and J ends were trimmed by 8 bases and 5 bases, with 19 bases remaining between them. The CDR3 is made up of 15 amino acids. The germline CDR1 and CDR2 sequences are SEHNR and FQNEAQ (reference sequence). The DNA for the CDR3 is TGTGCCAGCGAACCGGGGTCGGGGTGGGACAATGAGCAGTTCTTC. Translation gives CASEPGSGWDNEQFF.

This clonotype came up a few times. The chain uses TRBV11-2 and TRBJ2-1; 9 nucleotides match TRBD1. Unmatched junction bases numbered 3, after V lost 2 bases and J lost 4 bases. Germline-derived CDR1 and CDR2 are SGHAT and FQNNGV. The CDR3 totals 15 residues. CDR3 nucleotides: TGTGCCAGCAGCTTATTGACAGGGGGATACAATGAGCAGTTCTTC. Its translation: CASSLLTGGYNEQFF. Complete variable domain (other parts from reference TRBV11-2 and TRBJ2-1): EAGVAQSPRYKIIEKRQSVAFWCNPISGHATLYWYQQILGQGPKLLIQFQNNGVVDDSQLPKDRFSAERLKGVDSTLKIQPAKLEDSAVYLCASSLLTGGYNEQFFGPGTRLTVL.

This clonotype was counted between two and nine times. The V and J genes are TRBV29-1 and TRBJ1-1, with 7 bases that match TRBD1. Germline CDR1 is SQVTM and CDR2 is ANQGSEA. After removal of 6 bases from V and 2 bases from J, the junction contained 9 bases not matched to a gene. The length of the CDR3 is 14 residues. Written as DNA, the CDR3 is TGCAGCGTCAAAAGACAGGGACCAAACACTGAAGCTTTCTTT. Residues: CSVKRQGPNTEAFF.

This clonotype was counted between two and nine times. This chain joins TRBV20-1 and TRBJ1-1, with no clear D. Germline values: CDR1 DFQATT, CDR2 SNEGSKA (reference sequence). The ends were cut back, 4 bases at V and 1 base at J, with 13 bases in the middle. The length of the CDR3 is 14 residues. The CDR3 is CSAILGGPNTEAFF. The DNA of the CDR3 is TGCAGTGCTATCTTGGGCGGGCCGAACACTGAAGCTTTCTTT.

This clonotype was detected a few times. The chain couples TRBV7-9 to TRBJ1-2; D possibly corresponds to TRBD1 (6 bases). The CDR3 runs to 12 residues. Germline V gives CDR1 SEHNR, CDR2 FQNEAQ (reference sequence). The V gene lost 11 bases and the J gene lost 6 bases, with 16 bases spanning the gap. DNA of the CDR3: TGTGCCGGGAGATACAGGGAGGATGGCTACACCTTC. Translated, it gives CAGRYREDGYTF.

The CDR3 coding sequence is TGCGCCAGCAGCCCCTTGGCAGGGGGAAGGGATTCACCCCTCCACTTT. Amino acid sequence: CASSPLAGGRDSPLHF. The chain uses TRBV5-1 and TRBJ1-6; TRBD1 matches at 7 bases. Losses at the gene ends were 4 bases for V and 8 bases for J; bases not matched to a gene: 12. Germline V lookup: CDR1 SGHRS, CDR2 YFSETQ. The CDR3 sequence is 16 residues long. The full variable domain, rest sourced from reference TRBV5-1 and TRBJ1-6, is KAGVTQTPRYLIKTRGQQVTLSCSPISGHRSVSWYQQTPGQGLQFLFEYFSETQRNKGNFPGRFSGRQFSNSRSEMNVSTLELGDSALYLCASSPLAGGRDSPLHFGNGTRLTVT.

This clonotype was seen a few times. The rearrangement uses TRBV20-1 and TRBJ2-1; D unresolved. There are 14 residues in the CDR3. Germline lookup yields CDR1 DFQATT and CDR2 SNEGSKA (reference sequence). Trimming stripped 6 bases from V and 2 bases from J, with 14 bases between. The DNA for the CDR3 is TGCAGTGCCTGGAAGCCCCCCACCTACAATGAGCAGTTCTTC. Translated: CSAWKPPTYNEQFF.

This clonotype has a single count. V usage is TRBV10-3 and J usage is TRBJ1-1; tentative D call: TRBD1 (5 bases). Germline lookup yields CDR1 ENHRY and CDR2 SYGVKD. V dropped 0 bases and J dropped 1 base, with 9 bases sitting between them. The CDR3 length is 15 residues. CDR3 DNA sequence: TGTGCCATCAGTGAGTCGGGACCGAGGAACACTGAAGCTTTCTTT. It yields the protein CAISESGPRNTEAFF.

This clonotype was recorded a few times. This chain joins TRBV2 and TRBJ2-1; D gene ambiguous. Trimming left V 1 base short and J 0 bases short, with 13 bases between. The CDR3 runs to 17 residues. Germline V CDR1 and CDR2: SNHLY, FYNNEI. CDR3 nucleotides: TGTGCCAGCAGTGAAGGGTTTGGCAGGATCTCCTACAATGAGCAGTTCTTC. Translating gives CASSEGFGRISYNEQFF. Full variable domain (outside the CDR3, taken from reference TRBV2 and TRBJ2-1): EPEVTQTPSHQVTQMGQEVILRCVPISNHLYFYWYRQILGQKVEFLVSFYNNEISEKSEIFDDQFSVERPDGSNFTLKIRSTKLEDSAMYFCASSEGFGRISYNEQFFGPGTRLTVL.

This clonotype was observed a handful of times. The chain recombines TRBV20-1 with TRBJ2-5; TRBD2 matches 8 bases. In germline, CDR1 is DFQATT, CDR2 SNEGSKA (reference sequence). The CDR3 has 17 amino acids. V lost 0 bases, J lost 4 bases, and 13 bases stayed unmatched. The CDR3, as DNA: TGCAGTGCTAGAGATCCCGCCTGGGAGCGGGGGACAGAGACCCAGTACTTC. Translating gives CSARDPAWERGTETQYF.

This clonotype showed up just a few times. The chain is built from TRBV20-1 and TRBJ2-3; 7 bases align to TRBD1. CDR1 DFQATT and CDR2 SNEGSKA come from the germline V gene (reference sequence). This CDR3 is 13 amino acids long. With 3 bases clipped from V and 3 bases from J, the junction kept 3 bases outside the gene matches. CDR3 sequence reads: CSARGQLTDTQYF. CDR3 DNA sequence: TGCAGTGCTAGGGGACAGTTAACAGATACGCAGTATTTT.

The chain joins TRBV12-3 or TRBV12-4 to TRBJ2-1; tentatively, D is TRBD2 (6 bases). V lost 4 bases and J 7 bases, leaving 17 bases between the germline ends. CDR3 length equals 15 residues. Written as DNA, the CDR3 is TGTGCCAGCAGTTCTCGGAGGGCTACCGGGAATGAGCAGTTCTTC. Amino acids: CASSSRRATGNEQFF.

The chain joins TRBV7-9 to TRBJ1-2; 8 positions agree with TRBD1. With 5 bases clipped from V and 8 bases from J, the junction kept 7 bases outside the gene matches. The V gene's germline CDR1 is SEHNR and CDR2 FQNEAQ (reference sequence). The CDR3 spans 13 residues. The CDR3 sequence: CASSDLTGDGYTF. The CDR3 DNA reads as TGTGCCAGCAGCGACCTGACAGGGGACGGCTACACCTTC.

The J gene is TRBJ2-1, the V gene TRBV5-6; perhaps D is TRBD1 or TRBD2 (5 bases each). CDR1 is SGHDT, CDR2 YYEEEE, per germline. V shed 2 bases and J shed 5 bases, with 14 bases lying between them. This CDR3 comprises 15 residues. The CDR3 is CASSFGPQGDNEQFF. CDR3 DNA: TGTGCCAGCAGCTTTGGGCCTCAGGGAGACAATGAGCAGTTCTTC. The full variable domain, rest sourced from reference TRBV5-6 and TRBJ2-1, is DAGVTQSPTHLIKTRGQQVTLRCSPKSGHDTVSWYQQALGQGPQFIFQYYEEEERQRGNFPDRFSGHQFPNYSSELNVNALLLGDSALYLCASSFGPQGDNEQFFGPGTRLTVL.

This chain joins TRBV20-1 and TRBJ2-3; 8 bases map to TRBD2. Germline lookup yields CDR1 DFQATT and CDR2 SNEGSKA (reference sequence). The CDR3 is 15 residues long. Losses at the gene ends were 7 bases for V and 2 bases for J; bases not matched to a gene: 11. The CDR3 reads CSGRGPRGATDTQYF. In DNA form, the CDR3 reads TGCAGTGGTAGGGGCCCGCGGGGGGCCACAGATACGCAGTATTTT.

This clonotype came up a few times. The V and J genes are TRBV12-3 or TRBV12-4 and TRBJ2-6, with 7 bases matching TRBD1. J gave up 4 bases and V 4 bases, and 4 bases lay outside the gene matches. This CDR3 is 15 amino acids long. CDR3 nucleotide sequence: TGTGCCAGCAGTTCTGGACAGGTCGGGGCCAACGTCCTGACTTTC. Its translation is CASSSGQVGANVLTF.

This clonotype was seen more than once but under ten times. The V call is TRBV19, the J call TRBJ2-2; perhaps TRBD1 as D (5 bases). The germline V and J ends were trimmed by 6 bases and 0 bases, with 8 bases remaining between them. In germline, CDR1 is LNHDA, CDR2 SQIVND (reference sequence). The CDR3 has 14 residues. The CDR3 DNA reads TGTGCCAGTAGCCGACAGTCGAACACCGGGGAGCTGTTTTTT. Translated, it gives CASSRQSNTGELFF.

This chain uses TRBV7-3 with TRBJ2-1; TRBD2 matches 8 bases. This CDR3 contains 15 residues. V lost 1 base and J lost 1; bases outside the gene matches: 0. Germline V CDR1 and CDR2: SGHTA, FQGTGA. CDR3 in amino acids: CASSLKRGSYNEQFF. CDR3 nucleotides: TGTGCCAGCAGCTTAAAGCGGGGGTCCTACAATGAGCAGTTCTTC.

The chain recombines TRBV10-3 with TRBJ1-2; a weak D match, TRBD1 (5 bases). The CDR3 runs to 13 residues. Germline V gene lookup returns CDR1 ENHRY and CDR2 SYGVKD. With 3 bases removed from V and 7 bases from J, the gap between germline ends came to 12 bases. In nucleotides, the CDR3 is TGTGCCATCAGTGACGAGGGGAGGGGTGGCTACACCTTC. This sequence encodes CAISDEGRGGYTF.

The chain couples TRBV12-3 or TRBV12-4 to TRBJ1-5, with 9 positions matching TRBD1. This CDR3 comprises 16 residues. With V trimmed by 6 bases and J by 5 bases, 11 bases remained unmatched. The CDR3 DNA sequence: TGTGCCAGCAGCTCCCCCGGGACAGGGAGTCATCAGCCCCAGCATTTT. This translates into CASSSPGTGSHQPQHF.

This chain uses TRBV2 with TRBJ2-7; 13 bases line up with TRBD2. V shed 6 bases and J 1 base; nucleotides not matched to a gene: 0. The length of the CDR3 is 14 residues. Germline CDR1 and CDR2: SNHLY and FYNNEI. This chain's CDR3 is CASRGLAGSYEQYF. CDR3 DNA: TGTGCCAGCAGGGGACTAGCGGGGTCCTACGAGCAGTACTTC.

This clonotype was observed a handful of times. The chain carries TRBV10-3 and TRBJ2-4; D is unresolved. The CDR3 contains 16 residues. V shed 0 bases and J shed 0 bases, with 9 bases lying between them. Germline V gene data show CDR1 as ENHRY and CDR2 as SYGVKD. The CDR3 nucleotides are TGTGCCATCAGTGAGTCGAGGACCGAAGCCAAAAACATTCAGTACTTC. Protein product: CAISESRTEAKNIQYF.

This chain links TRBV20-1 with TRBJ1-2; D remains ambiguous. The CDR3 runs to 11 residues. Trimming shortened V by 3 bases and J by 3 bases, and 5 bases separated the two germline ends. Germline V lookup: CDR1 DFQATT, CDR2 SNEGSKA (reference sequence). CDR3 nucleotides: TGCAGTGCTAGTTTCTACTATGGCTACACCTTC. Amino acid sequence: CSASFYYGYTF.

This chain uses TRBV7-9 with TRBJ2-7, with 9 bases aligning to TRBD2. V lost 5 bases, J lost 7 bases, and 12 bases stayed unmatched. CDR1 and CDR2 from the germline V gene are SEHNR and FQNEAQ (reference sequence). This CDR3 comprises 15 residues. The CDR3, as DNA: TGTGCCAGCAGCCCCCCGGTAGTAGCGGGAGAAGAGCAGTACTTC. Protein: CASSPPVVAGEEQYF.

The sample holds a few counts of this clonotype. The chain links TRBV12-3 or TRBV12-4 to TRBJ2-1; D is possibly TRBD1 (5 bases). The CDR3 has 14 residues. The V gene lost 4 bases and the J gene lost 4 bases, with 11 bases spanning the gap. The CDR3 DNA is TGTGCCAGCAGTTCCATGACAGATTACAATGAGCAGTTCTTC. Amino acids: CASSSMTDYNEQFF.

This clonotype showed up just once. This chain links TRBV6-6 with TRBJ1-1; unclear D gene. The CDR3 runs to 13 residues. Germline CDR1 MNHNY, CDR2 SVGAGI (reference sequence). V was clipped by 6 bases and J by 2 bases, with 10 bases between them. The CDR3 nucleotides read TGTGCCAGCAGCGGCGGTGAAAACACTGAAGCTTTCTTT. Its translation: CASSGGENTEAFF.

This clonotype was seen only a few times. The J gene is TRBJ2-3, the V gene TRBV18, with D maybe TRBD1 (6 bases). V lost 2 bases and J lost 3, with 24 bases in between. This CDR3 has 19 residues. Looked up from germline, CDR1 is KGHSH and CDR2 is LQKENI. The CDR3 spells CASSPIRAPRQASTDTQYF. The CDR3 nucleotides read TGTGCCAGCTCACCAATAAGGGCCCCGAGACAGGCCTCAACAGATACGCAGTATTTT.

The J gene is TRBJ1-4, the V gene TRBV6-1; 7 positions match TRBD1. Germline CDR1 MNHNS, CDR2 SASEGT. The V gene end was trimmed by 6 bases and the J gene end by 8 bases; junction bases not matched to a gene: 3. The CDR3 is 12 residues long. The CDR3 nucleotides read TGTGCCAGCAGCGGACAGGAGGAAAAACTGTTTTTT. This gives the protein CASSGQEEKLFF.

This clonotype was counted only a few times. V usage is TRBV5-1 and J usage is TRBJ2-5, with a weak D call TRBD2 (6 bases). Germline V gene lookup returns CDR1 SGHRS and CDR2 YFSETQ. Trimming shortened V by 7 bases and J by 2 bases, and 27 bases separated the two germline ends. This CDR3 region has 18 residues. For the CDR3, the DNA is TGCGCCAGCCGCCCCCGAAGGAGACGGCGGGGAAAACAAGAGACCCAGTACTTC. It is translated as CASRPRRRRRGKQETQYF.

The V gene is TRBV7-9, the J gene TRBJ2-3; possibly TRBD1 for D (6 bases). V was shortened by 3 bases and J by 3 bases, with 13 bases between the two germline ends. The CDR3 length is 15 residues. The V gene's germline CDR1 is SEHNR and CDR2 FQNEAQ (reference sequence). Here the CDR3 DNA reads TGTGCCAGCAGCTTCGACAGGACTGGGACAGATACGCAGTATTTT. Translation gives CASSFDRTGTDTQYF.